This T cell receptor beta chain was profiled in a study of cytomegalovirus exposure and HLA in healthy donors (dated by TCRdb to about 2017). Regarding the research as a whole: An earlier analysis of some 600 of the donors reported 276 Gb of sequence data and 117 million unique TCR beta sequences obtained from roughly 170 million T cells. About 300 gigabases of sequencing data and 91 million or so unique TCR sequences made up an early release that covered about 640 HLA-typed donors. The genetic ancestry cluster associated with self-reported Caucasian donors included approximately 85% of the 398 genotyped donors. The study aimed to test whether signatures of past pathogen exposure could be identified by cataloging public T cell receptors. The study profiled the T cell repertoires of fewer than 850 subjects by immunosequencing and related them to cytomegalovirus serostatus. A separate validation cohort of roughly 130 different subjects was used in addition to the roughly 670-subject first cohort. To predict cytomegalovirus infection status, the study brought together high-throughput TCR immunosequencing, statistical association of individual TCRs with disease status, and machine learning. To study patterns of TCR occurrence, a later analysis re-analyzed previously published TCR beta repertoires from several hundred donors and added high-resolution HLA genotyping. The later analysis used no new phenotypic data to find candidate immune exposures, relying instead on TCR beta sequences and their occurrence across donors. An earlier analysis of about 600 of the donors used high-throughput TCR beta sequencing to judge whether each TCR beta V gene segment behaved as functional or pseudogenic. Donor age, sex, ethnicity and CMV serostatus were compiled together with the repertoire data. A later genetic analysis used genome-wide SNP genotypes for about 65% of the 666 donors, treating that subset as a discovery cohort. All discovery cohort repertoires had been generated using a single sequencing platform. HLA typing covered class I and class II loci at four-digit resolution. Typing coverage differed by locus: A, B, C, DRB1 and DQB1 were typed in about 629-640 donors, DQA1 in 522, DPA1 in over 600, and DPB1 in approximately 450. Roughly 5 DR-DQ haplotypes were handled as single units for association and clustering because linkage in the cohort was strong. On average, around 200,000 unique TCR beta nucleotide sequences were sequenced per donor among 398 genotyped donors of the cohort, with roughly a sixth of those sequences being non-productive. What the work shows at the level of the full study, not this receptor alone: A later analysis associated 15,000 or so TCR beta sequences with specific HLA alleles at a false discovery rate of 0.05. Because counts were too low, more than 15 rarely observed V segments, including chromosome 9 orphons, were excluded from the earlier analysis of 587 of the donors. Linkage disequilibrium might explain the correlated functional status among segregating V segments, but an unknown experimental factor could not be ruled out. The only immune exposure information available for the cohort was CMV serostatus. A later analysis found that TCR association rates varied across HLA loci, with DRB1 alleles showing the most associated TCRs and HLA-C alleles the fewest. It was suggested by the authors that the approach could potentially be generalized to other disease states and immunological phenotypes. A group of highly shared sequence variants was considered likely to be a technical artifact of the sequencing pipeline. An association between a missense DCLRE1C variant and V-gene and J-gene trimming of TCR beta chains was found in a later genetic analysis and replicated in an independent cohort. While some public TCRs were present in many individuals, most TCR sequences turned up only very rarely across donors. Because the 87-base-pair reads could not distinguish some IMGT-functional V segments, including TRBV6-2 and TRBV6-3, those segments were excluded. An earlier analysis of approximately 500 of the donors showed that most TCR beta V segments appeared in productive rearrangements either about 90% or about 30% of the time, which broadly matched IMGT annotations. A further reported finding was that TCR beta sequences accurately predicted the HLA-A and HLA-B alleles for most subjects in the first cohort. In vitro tests confirmed that a few of the cytomegalovirus-associated TCR beta chains recognize cytomegalovirus antigens. Most CMV-associated TCR beta chains appeared to be HLA-restricted in a later analysis, and the HLA associations seemed to be driven largely by CMV exposure. In a later analysis, HLA-associated TCR beta chains were found to be more clonally expanded and to have lower generation probabilities than equally common non-associated chains. The cohort was sequenced for TCR beta chains only, and without alpha or paired-chain data the features that could be detected were limited. The study gave a list of more than 150 TCR beta chains associated with cytomegalovirus. Roughly uniform sequencing depth across donors was assumed in presence/absence analyses, although this assumption may not hold. When HLA alleles, especially DR and DQ, strongly co-occurred, TCR associations were difficult to assign to individual alleles. Compared with the roughly 700-donor mean, donors in an Asian-associated ancestry cluster had fewer N-insertions in productive TCRs, according to a later genetic analysis. Because HLA typing was unavailable for some donors at each locus, only the typed subset was used in association tests. The classifier was reported to diagnose cytomegalovirus status with high specificity and sensitivity in both the original cohort and the validation cohort. A later analysis reported that several top co-occurrence clusters appeared linked to parvovirus B19, influenza, CMV and Epstein-Barr virus.

The CDR3 covers 15 residues, taking in both the cysteine and the phenylalanine. Just the 45-base CDR3 DNA is kept, in frame starting at base 1. Libraries were made using the immunoSEQ multiplex PCR assay. For the multiplex PCR, a mixture combining 60 forward primers for TCR Vbeta segments and 13 reverse primers for TCR Jbeta segments was used. The CDR3 region of rearranged TCR beta genes was amplified from genomic DNA by a multiplex PCR assay. The amplified TCR beta libraries were sequenced on the Illumina HiSeq System as 87-base-pair reads. The paper's processing steps were these. Across the 600 to 700 repertoires, a later analysis counted approximately 83 million unique TCR beta chains, about 10 million of which were shared by at least two donors. To remove PCR and sequencing errors, raw reads were error-corrected and collapsed into unique sequences using a nearest-neighbor algorithm that merged closely related sequences. Alignment of CDR3 sequences to IMGT reference sequences was used to assign V, D and J gene segments. Each retained sequence needed at least a six-nucleotide match to both a V gene segment and a J gene segment. A rearrangement counted as productive if the CDR3 had no stop codons and remained in frame with V and J, and every other rearrangement counted as non-productive. CDR3 was defined by IMGT convention, running from the second conserved V-encoded cysteine to the conserved J-encoded phenylalanine. Sequences without an unambiguous match to a single V gene segment were excluded from the earlier analysis of 450 to 750 of the donors. In an earlier analysis of 587 of the donors, a V segment was called functional when productive rearrangements were above 56.7%, and segregating when the standard deviation between donors exceeded 5%. To diagnose cytomegalovirus status from the catalog of TCR beta chain sequences, a statistical classification framework was built. V and J gene assignment, in a later analysis, came from comparing TCR nucleotide sequences with IMGT/GENE-DB human TR gene sequences. In a later analysis, CDR3 sequences and most-parsimonious VDJ recombination scenarios were assigned using the TCRdist pipeline. In a later analysis, every TCR beta chain was defined by the combination of its CDR3 amino acid sequence and its V-gene family, and reads without a unique V-gene family were dropped. To address suspected cross-contamination and a sequencing artifact, a later analysis removed approximately 600 highly shared, low-generation-probability nucleotide sequences. In a later analysis, a clonal expansion index for each public chain was calculated from normalized within-repertoire ranks of inferred template counts. A later analysis computed generation probabilities with a VDJ recombination model fitted to out-of-frame rearrangements, and checked the results against IGoR. In a later analysis, TCR-TCR, TCR-HLA and TCR-CMV co-occurrence was scored with hypergeometric tests, and a repertoire-size bias correction was applied to TCR pairs. To estimate false discovery rates, a later analysis permuted the HLA or CMV assignments 20 times. In a later analysis, co-occurring TCRs were grouped using DBSCAN, with TCRdist sequence similarity added in when clustering inside HLA-allele-positive subsets. Repertoires with fewer than 30,000 or more than 120,000 public chains were left out of co-occurrence clustering, as were a few repertoires with anomalous nucleotide sharing. TCRdb limited this immuneACCESS table to in-frame rearrangements with V and J called. A share of clones is missing; checked studies link under half to unresolved V genes, and the rest is unexplained. D and trimming come from the DNA, and the V and J calls and clone size come from that table. The sample table contains about 150,000 clones; only one count was recorded for roughly 73% of them. Of the sample, approximately 1.6% is held by the ten largest clones.

This clone was seen a few times. This clone's antigen is unknown. No quality values exist for individual bases; no much larger clone is one base distant. In total, fewer than 750 healthy bone marrow donors made up the cohort. All cohort members were sampled while nominally healthy, although unrecorded immune exposures were likely present. The donor tested CMV seronegative, placing the donor among the roughly 340 seronegative members of the cohort. Each donor provided a peripheral blood sample, and peripheral blood mononuclear cells were used for TCR beta sequencing. The Qiagen DNeasy Blood Extraction Kit was used to extract genomic DNA from the blood cell samples.

Material: PBMCs. The sequence was obtained from a woman younger than 30 in good health and CMV-seronegative. The chain was built from TRBV21-1 and TRBJ2-7; the D call of TRBD1 is as the table states it, not checked on the DNA. TRBV21-1 counts as a pseudogene. The CDR3 region has the sequence CASSKVSGAVYEQYF. The nucleotide sequence is TGTGCCAGCAGCAAAGTATCAGGGGCCGTCTACGAGCAGTACTTC.